This T cell receptor (beta chain) was observed in a study of T cell changes during pregnancy in multiple sclerosis. On this clone: At one end the junction does not follow the germline gene, possibly because of a read error.

CDR1 and CDR2 (germline): WSHSY, SAAADI. The CDR3 has 15 amino acids. Sequencing used immunoSEQ multiplex PCR; TCRdb keeps in-frame clones, though not all of them. The sample has some 97,000 clones; roughly 93% are singletons. This sequence was found in a female donor with multiple sclerosis, enrolled in a pregnancy study. Here the sequenced sample was peripheral blood, taken before pregnancy. The chain employs TRBV10-2 and TRBJ2-7; 8 bases match TRBD2. The CDR3 here is CTSSRLAGRTYEQYF. Written as DNA, the CDR3 is TGCACCAGCAGCCGTCTAGCGGGCCGGACCTACGAGCAGTACTTC.